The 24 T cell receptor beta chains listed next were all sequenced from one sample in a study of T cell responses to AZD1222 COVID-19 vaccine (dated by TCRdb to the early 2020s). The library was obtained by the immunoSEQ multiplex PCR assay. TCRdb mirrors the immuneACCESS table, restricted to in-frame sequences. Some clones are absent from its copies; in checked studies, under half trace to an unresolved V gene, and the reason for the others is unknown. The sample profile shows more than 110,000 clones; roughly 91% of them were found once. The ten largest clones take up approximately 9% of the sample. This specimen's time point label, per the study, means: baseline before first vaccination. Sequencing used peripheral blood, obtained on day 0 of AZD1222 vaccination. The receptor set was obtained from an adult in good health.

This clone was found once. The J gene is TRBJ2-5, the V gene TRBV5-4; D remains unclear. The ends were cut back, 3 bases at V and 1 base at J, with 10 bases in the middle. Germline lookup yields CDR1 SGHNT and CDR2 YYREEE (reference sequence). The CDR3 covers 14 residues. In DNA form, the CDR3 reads TGTGCCAGCAGCTCCGAGCCAAGCCAAGAGACCCAGTACTTC. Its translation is CASSSEPSQETQYF.

This CDR3 reads CASSRRGPGELFF. DNA of the CDR3: TGTGCCAGCAGTCGCAGGGGGCCCGGGGAGCTGTTTTTT. The chain joins TRBV2 to TRBJ2-2; 8 bases are shared with TRBD1. The CDR3 length is 13 residues. CDR1 and CDR2 (germline): SNHLY, FYNNEI. With V trimmed by 5 bases and J by 6 bases, 2 bases remained unmatched.

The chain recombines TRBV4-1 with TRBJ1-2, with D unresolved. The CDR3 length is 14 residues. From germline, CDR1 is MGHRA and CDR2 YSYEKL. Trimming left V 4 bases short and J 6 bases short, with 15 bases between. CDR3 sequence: CASSLDLVWDGYTF. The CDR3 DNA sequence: TGCGCCAGCAGCCTAGACTTGGTTTGGGATGGCTACACCTTC.

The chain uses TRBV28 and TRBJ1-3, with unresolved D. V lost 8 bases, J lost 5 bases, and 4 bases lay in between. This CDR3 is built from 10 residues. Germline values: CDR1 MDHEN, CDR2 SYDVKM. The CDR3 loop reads CASGRNTIYF. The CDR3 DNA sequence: TGTGCCAGCGGAAGAAACACCATATATTTT.

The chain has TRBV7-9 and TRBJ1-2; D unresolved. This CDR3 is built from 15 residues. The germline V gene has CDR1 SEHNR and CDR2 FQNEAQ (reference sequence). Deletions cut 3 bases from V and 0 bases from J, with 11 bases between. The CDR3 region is CASSFSTDTNYGYTF. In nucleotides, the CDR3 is TGTGCCAGCAGCTTTTCAACAGATACTAACTATGGCTACACCTTC.

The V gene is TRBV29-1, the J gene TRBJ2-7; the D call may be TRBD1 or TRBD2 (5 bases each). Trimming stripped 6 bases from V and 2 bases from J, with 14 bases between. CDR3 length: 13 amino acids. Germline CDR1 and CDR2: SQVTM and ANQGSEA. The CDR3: CSVAAGATYEQYF. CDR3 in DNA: TGCAGCGTGGCCGCCGGGGCAACCTACGAGCAGTACTTC.

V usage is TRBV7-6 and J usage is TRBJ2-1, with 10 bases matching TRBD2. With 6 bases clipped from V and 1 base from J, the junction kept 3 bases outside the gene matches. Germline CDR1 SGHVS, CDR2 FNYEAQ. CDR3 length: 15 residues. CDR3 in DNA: TGTGCCAGCAGTCTTAGCGGGGGGTCCTACAATGAGCAGTTCTTC. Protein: CASSLSGGSYNEQFF.

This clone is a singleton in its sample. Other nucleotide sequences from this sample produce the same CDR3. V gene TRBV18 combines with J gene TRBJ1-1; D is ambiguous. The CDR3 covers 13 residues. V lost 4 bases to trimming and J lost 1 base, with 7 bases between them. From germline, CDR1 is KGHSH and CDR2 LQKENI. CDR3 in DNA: TGTGCCAGCTCACGGGATGAGAACACTGAAGCTTTCTTT. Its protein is CASSRDENTEAFF.

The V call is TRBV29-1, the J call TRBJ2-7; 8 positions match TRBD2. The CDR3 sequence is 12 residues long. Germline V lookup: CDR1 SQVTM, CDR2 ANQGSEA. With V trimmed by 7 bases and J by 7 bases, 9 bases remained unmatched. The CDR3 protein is CSASAGGREQYF. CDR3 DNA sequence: TGCAGCGCCTCGGCGGGGGGCCGGGAGCAGTACTTC.

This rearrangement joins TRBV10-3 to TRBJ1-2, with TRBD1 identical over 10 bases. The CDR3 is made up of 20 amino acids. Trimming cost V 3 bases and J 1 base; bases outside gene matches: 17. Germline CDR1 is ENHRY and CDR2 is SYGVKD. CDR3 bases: TGTGCCATCAGTGACCCTCTGGGGGGACAGGGGCCAAAGGGTAACTATGGCTACACCTTC. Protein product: CAISDPLGGQGPKGNYGYTF.

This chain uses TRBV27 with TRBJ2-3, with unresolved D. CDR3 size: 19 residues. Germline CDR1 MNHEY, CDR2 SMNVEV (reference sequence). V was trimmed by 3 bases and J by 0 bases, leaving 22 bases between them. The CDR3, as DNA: TGTGCCAGCAGTTTTTTCGGCGGAATGGCGGTTTCTAGCACAGATACGCAGTATTTT. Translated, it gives CASSFFGGMAVSSTDTQYF.

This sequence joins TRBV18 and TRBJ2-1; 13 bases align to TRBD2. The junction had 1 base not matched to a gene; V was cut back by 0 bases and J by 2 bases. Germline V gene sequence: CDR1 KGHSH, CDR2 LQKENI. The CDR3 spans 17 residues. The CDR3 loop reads CASSPPGTSGAYNEQFF. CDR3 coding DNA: TGTGCCAGCTCACCACCTGGGACTAGCGGGGCCTACAATGAGCAGTTCTTC.

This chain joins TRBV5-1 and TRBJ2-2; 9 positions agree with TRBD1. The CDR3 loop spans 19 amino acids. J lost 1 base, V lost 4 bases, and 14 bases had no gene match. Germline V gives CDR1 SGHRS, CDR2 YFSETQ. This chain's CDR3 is CASSEDRGFLLRNTGELFF. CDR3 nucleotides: TGCGCCAGCAGCGAGGACAGGGGCTTTCTTTTACGGAACACCGGGGAGCTGTTTTTT. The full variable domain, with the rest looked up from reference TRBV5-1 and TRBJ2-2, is KAGVTQTPRYLIKTRGQQVTLSCSPISGHRSVSWYQQTPGQGLQFLFEYFSETQRNKGNFPGRFSGRQFSNSRSEMNVSTLELGDSALYLCASSEDRGFLLRNTGELFFGEGSRLTVL.

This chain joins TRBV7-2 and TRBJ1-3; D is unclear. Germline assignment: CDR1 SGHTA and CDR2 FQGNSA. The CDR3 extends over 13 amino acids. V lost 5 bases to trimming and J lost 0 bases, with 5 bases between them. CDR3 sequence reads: CASSTNSGNTIYF. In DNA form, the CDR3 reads TGTGCCAGCAGCACCAACTCTGGAAACACCATATATTTT.

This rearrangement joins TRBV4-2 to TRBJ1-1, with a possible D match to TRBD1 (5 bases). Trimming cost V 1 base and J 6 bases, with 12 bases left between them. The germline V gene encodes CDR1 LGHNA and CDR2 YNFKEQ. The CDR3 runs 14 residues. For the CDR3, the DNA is TGTGCCAGCAGCCAAGCGGACGGGACCCCTGAAGCTTTCTTT. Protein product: CASSQADGTPEAFF.

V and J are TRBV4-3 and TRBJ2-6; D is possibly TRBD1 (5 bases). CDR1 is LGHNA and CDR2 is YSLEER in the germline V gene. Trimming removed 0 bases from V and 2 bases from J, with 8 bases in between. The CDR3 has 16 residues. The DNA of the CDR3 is TGCGCCAGCAGCCAAGATTTCAGGGCTGGGGCCAACGTCCTGACTTTC. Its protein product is CASSQDFRAGANVLTF.

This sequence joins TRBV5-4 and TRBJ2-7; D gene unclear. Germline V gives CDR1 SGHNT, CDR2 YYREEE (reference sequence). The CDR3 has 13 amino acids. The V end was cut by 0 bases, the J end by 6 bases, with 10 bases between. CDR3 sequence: CASSLGTEGEQYF. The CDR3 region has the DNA TGTGCCAGCAGCTTGGGAACTGAAGGCGAGCAGTACTTC.

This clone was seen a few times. The CDR3 protein is CASSSWTLQGEAFF. The DNA for the CDR3 is TGTGCCAGTAGTTCCTGGACATTGCAGGGTGAAGCTTTCTTT. The gene calls are TRBV19 and TRBJ1-1, with TRBD1 as a possible D gene (5 bases). Germline V gene data show CDR1 as LNHDA and CDR2 as SQIVND (reference sequence). There are 14 residues in the CDR3. The V and J ends lost 5 bases and 7 bases respectively, with 17 bases between them.

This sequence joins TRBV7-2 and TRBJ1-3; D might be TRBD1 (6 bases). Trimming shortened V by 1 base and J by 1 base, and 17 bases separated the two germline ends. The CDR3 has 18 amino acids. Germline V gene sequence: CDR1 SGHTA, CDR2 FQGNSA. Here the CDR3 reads CASSLVSGASSSGNTIYF. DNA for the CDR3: TGTGCCAGCAGCTTAGTATCAGGGGCTTCATCTTCTGGAAACACCATATATTTT.

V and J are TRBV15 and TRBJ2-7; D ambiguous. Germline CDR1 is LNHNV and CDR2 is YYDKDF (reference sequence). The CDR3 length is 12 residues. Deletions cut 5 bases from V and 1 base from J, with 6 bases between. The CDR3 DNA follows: TGTGCCACCAGCCCCTATTCCTACGAGCAGTACTTC. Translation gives CATSPYSYEQYF.

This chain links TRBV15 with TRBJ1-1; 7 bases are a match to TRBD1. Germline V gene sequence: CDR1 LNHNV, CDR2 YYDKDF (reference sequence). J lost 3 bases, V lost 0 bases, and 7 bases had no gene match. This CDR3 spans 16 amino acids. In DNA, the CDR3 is TGTGCCACCAGCAGAGATAGAGGCAGGGGGGACACTGAAGCTTTCTTT. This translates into CATSRDRGRGDTEAFF.

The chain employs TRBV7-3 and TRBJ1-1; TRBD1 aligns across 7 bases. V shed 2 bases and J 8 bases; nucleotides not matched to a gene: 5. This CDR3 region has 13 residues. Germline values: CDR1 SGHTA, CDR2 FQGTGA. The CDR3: CASSLRQGEEAFF. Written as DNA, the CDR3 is TGTGCCAGCAGCTTACGACAGGGCGAGGAAGCTTTCTTT.

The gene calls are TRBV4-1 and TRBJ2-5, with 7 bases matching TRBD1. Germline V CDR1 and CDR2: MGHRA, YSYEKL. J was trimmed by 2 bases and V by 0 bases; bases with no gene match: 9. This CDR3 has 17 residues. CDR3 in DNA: TGCGCCAGCAGCCAAGAAGGGGCCGGGACAGAGCAAGAGACCCAGTACTTC. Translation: CASSQEGAGTEQETQYF.

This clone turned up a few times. Here the CDR3 reads CASSVGQGASQPQHF. CDR3 bases: TGTGCCAGCAGTGTCGGACAGGGGGCTAGTCAGCCCCAGCATTTT. This rearrangement joins TRBV2 to TRBJ1-5; 11 bases match TRBD1. The CDR3 is 15 amino acids. Trimming at V came to 4 bases and at J to 6 bases, leaving 5 bases not matched to a gene. Looked up from germline, CDR1 is SNHLY and CDR2 is FYNNEI.